The clone carrying this T cell receptor beta chain was picked up one time. This specimen belongs to a study of blood T cell repertoires in COVID-19. Looking at the study overall: Sample material is recorded as cDNA or gDNA derived from T cells, B-cell-depleted T cells, or PBMCs.

Study members were between about 18 and 100 years old and lived in approximately 25 US regions. Categorization into cohorts depended on clinical history that participants reported. Data came from immunoSEQ multiplex PCR; TCRdb stores just in-frame clones and leaves some out. In the table there are about 250,000 clones, just over 85% of which are singletons. The ends were cut back, 4 bases at V and 3 bases at J, with 12 bases in the middle. This CDR3 has 15 amino acids. Germline V gene sequence: CDR1 SGHTA, CDR2 FQGNSA. This sequence was found in a middle-aged man who had recovered from COVID-19. The rearrangement links TRBV7-2 to TRBJ2-2, with D hard to call. The specimen sequenced was PBMCs or T cells enriched from blood (not recorded which). The CDR3 bases are TGTGCCAGCAGCTCATTACAGAGATACACCGGGGAGCTGTTTTTT. It translates to CASSSLQRYTGELFF.